This record covers a single T cell receptor (beta chain). Next came a second PCR, run for about 6 to 12 cycles, which used a sample-barcoded 5' primer along with a J-beta primer mix. From the 5' RACE reads, TCRdb called clonotypes with MiXCR, one entry per CDR3 protein. The repertoire consists of 550,000 to 750,000 distinct CDR3 sequences, with over 20% occurring once and the leading ten covering 3% to 4%. This record belongs to a study of blood T cells in healthy people across ages. Unmatched junction bases numbered 9, after V lost 0 bases and J lost 3 bases. This CDR3 is built from 17 residues. CDR1 and CDR2 from the germline V gene are DFQATT and SNEGSKA (reference sequence).

The chain uses TRBV20-1 and TRBJ2-4; the match to TRBD2 covers 9 bases. This sequence originates from a man between 65 and 80 years old in good health. Input material: blood. The CDR3 loop is CSARDRAGGPDKNIQYF. The DNA of the CDR3 is TGCAGTGCTAGAGATAGGGCGGGAGGGCCGGACAAAAACATTCAGTACTTC.